The rows below give T cell receptor beta chains drawn from one sample of a study of patients and donors after allogeneic stem cell transplantation. In TCRdb, the RT-PCR reads were re-called with MiXCR into one record per CDR3 protein. This table has 200,000 to 250,000 distinct CDR3 sequences, 14% appearing once. Material: blood, either unsorted or a sorted T cell fraction (not recorded which). Receptor source: a human donor who was either an allogeneic HSCT recipient or a stem cell or donor lymphocyte infusion donor (not recorded which). It is not recorded whose cells these are; they may come from a transplant donor. Each CDR3 is given with its conserved first and last residue. A D gene is named only where the DNA matches it firmly. Clone size is stated in some rows and not others, as once, few, many or a class when expanded.

size	D	V	J	DNA	CDR3
many	TRBD1	TRBV12-3/TRBV12-4	TRBJ1-1	TGTGCCAGCAGACCGACAGGGGAGAACACTGAAGCTTTCTTT	CASRPTGENTEAFF
NA	TRBD1	TRBV7-9	TRBJ1-1	TGTGCCAGCAGCAACCCAGGGGGGCGGAACACTGAAGCTTTCTTT	CASSNPGGRNTEAFF
NA	NA	TRBV5-1	TRBJ1-3	TGCGCCAGCAGGAGCACGGGAACGTCTGGAAACACCATATATTTT	CASRSTGTSGNTIYF
few	TRBD2	TRBV5-1	TRBJ2-1	TGCGCCAGCAGGGGACTAGCCGCCTTCTTC	CASRGLAAFF
NA	NA	TRBV3-1	TRBJ2-2	TGTGCCAGCAGCCAGGTAGAGAGCGGGGAGCTGTTTTTT	CASSQVESGELFF
NA	NA	TRBV4-3	TRBJ2-3	TGCGCCAGCAGCCAAGCGGCTTCGGCAGATACGCAGTATTTT	CASSQAASADTQYF
many	TRBD2	TRBV7-2	TRBJ2-1	TGTGCCACCGGACTGACTGGACTAGCTTACAATGAGCAGTTCTTC	CATGLTGLAYNEQFF
few	TRBD1	TRBV25-1	TRBJ1-1	TGTGCCAGCAGCTCCCAGGGACAGGGGAACACTGAAGCTTTCTTT	CASSSQGQGNTEAFF
many	NA	TRBV29-1	TRBJ2-3	TGCAGCGTCCGGACAGCGGGTCATACAGATACGCAGTATTTT	CSVRTAGHTDTQYF
few	NA	TRBV7-9	TRBJ2-4	TGTGCCAGCAGCTCCGGGTGGGAGCTAGCCAAAAACATTCAGTACTTC	CASSSGWELAKNIQYF
NA	NA	TRBV13	TRBJ1-5	TGTGCCAGCAGCAACCGACAGGTGGTCGGTCAGCCCCAGCATTTT	CASSNRQVVGQPQHF
few	TRBD1	TRBV18	TRBJ2-3	TGTGCCAGCTCACCCCGACAGGGGCTTCCCACAGATACGCAGTATTTT	CASSPRQGLPTDTQYF
few	NA	TRBV5-6	TRBJ2-7	TGTGCCAGCAGCTTGTGGGATTTCGAGCAGTACTTC	CASSLWDFEQYF
NA	NA	TRBV15	TRBJ2-1	TGTGCCACCAGCAGAGGTCCAGGGGTGAAATTCTTC	CATSRGPGVKFF
many	TRBD2	TRBV7-2	TRBJ2-1	TGTGCCAGCAGCGAGCGACTAGCGGGGGGGCCTCAGAATGAGCAGTTCTTC	CASSERLAGGPQNEQFF
NA	NA	TRBV20-1	TRBJ2-7	TGCAGTGCTAGTGAGAGGGGATACGAGCAGTACTTC	CSASERGYEQYF
NA	TRBD1	TRBV19	TRBJ1-5	TGTGCCAGCCGACGTACACGGGACAGGGGGCTTGGACAGCCCCAGCATTTT	CASRRTRDRGLGQPQHF
few	NA	TRBV5-1	TRBJ2-2	TGCGCCAGCAGCAGGGGACTTCCCACCGGGGAGCTGTTTTTT	CASSRGLPTGELFF
many	NA	TRBV20-1	TRBJ2-7	TGCAGTGCTAGAGCTAAAGAAGGGGGATACATTTCCTACGAGCAGTACTTC	CSARAKEGGYISYEQYF
few	TRBD1	TRBV20-1	TRBJ1-5	TGCAGTGCTAGAGCCGTGACAGGGTTTAATCAGCCCCAGCATTTT	CSARAVTGFNQPQHF
few	TRBD1	TRBV28	TRBJ1-5	TGTGCCAGCAGTCTCGGAGGTAACAGGGGCCAGCCCCAGCATTTT	CASSLGGNRGQPQHF
NA	TRBD2	TRBV20-1	TRBJ2-7	TGCAGTGCTAGATCGAAGGGGGCTAGCGGGAGCCCCTACGAGCAGTACTTC	CSARSKGASGSPYEQYF
few	TRBD2	TRBV2	TRBJ2-5	TGTGCCAGCAGTGAAGATTCAGCGGGGGGGCAAGAGACCCAGTACTTC	CASSEDSAGGQETQYF
NA	NA	TRBV5-1	TRBJ1-3	TGCGCCAGCAGCTTGTCCACCACCGCTGGAAACACCATATATTTT	CASSLSTTAGNTIYF
few	NA	TRBV3-1	TRBJ2-1	TGTGCCAGCAGCCTCTCCTCCCCCCAGCAGGGCAATGAGCAGTTCTTC	CASSLSSPQQGNEQFF
NA	NA	TRBV24-1	TRBJ1-4	TGTGCCACCAGTGATTTGCCCGCTTTCCCTAATGAAAAACTGTTTTTT	CATSDLPAFPNEKLFF
NA	NA	TRBV12-3/TRBV12-4	TRBJ1-2	TGTGCCAGCAGTTTATTCTCCTATGGCTACACCTTC	CASSLFSYGYTF
NA	TRBD1	TRBV7-2	TRBJ1-4	TGTGCCAGCAGCATCAGGACAGGGTCTGAGGAAAAACTGTTTTTT	CASSIRTGSEEKLFF
few	NA	TRBV29-1	TRBJ1-5	TGCAGCGTTGTTGTGGGGGTGACCCAGCATTTT	CSVVVGVTQHF
few	NA	TRBV20-1	TRBJ2-1	TGCAGTGCTGAGCTAGGCGGGGGCACCGTTAGGTCCTACAATGAGCAGTTCTTC	CSAELGGGTVRSYNEQFF
NA	TRBD2	TRBV12-3/TRBV12-4	TRBJ2-4	TGTGCCAGCAGACTAGCGGGGGGGAAAGCCATTCAGTACTTC	CASRLAGGKAIQYF
few	NA	TRBV27	TRBJ2-1	TGTGCCAGCAGTCCCCCGGCAGGGTCATATGGTGAGCAGTTCTTC	CASSPPAGSYGEQFF
few	NA	TRBV7-3	TRBJ2-2	TGTGCCAGCAGCTTAGGCGGTCCGGGCACCGGGGAGCTGTTTTTT	CASSLGGPGTGELFF
few	NA	TRBV7-9	TRBJ2-1	TGTGCCAGCACCCCAGGCGGTTCACAGGAGCAGTTCTTC	CASTPGGSQEQFF
few	TRBD1	TRBV24-1	TRBJ1-1	TGTGCCACCAGCCGAGGGGGCAAGGGCACTGAAGCTTTCTTT	CATSRGGKGTEAFF
few	NA	TRBV29-1	TRBJ1-4	TGCAGCGCGGGTATAGGCGAAAAACTGTTTTTT	CSAGIGEKLFF
many	NA	TRBV3-1	TRBJ1-1	TGTGCCAGCAGCCAGTACATGAACACTGAAGCTTTCTTT	CASSQYMNTEAFF
few	NA	TRBV20-1	TRBJ2-1	TGCAGTGCTAGAAGGATACGGGGACAAACTTACAATGAGCAGTTCTTC	CSARRIRGQTYNEQFF
NA	TRBD1	TRBV4-2	TRBJ1-2	TGTGACAGCAGCCACCCCTCGGGACAGGGGGATGGCTACACCTTC	CDSSHPSGQGDGYTF
NA	NA	TRBV5-5	TRBJ2-3	TGTGCCAGCAGCTTGGATTCCAGGGGAGGTACAGATACGCAGTATTTT	CASSLDSRGGTDTQYF
many	TRBD1	TRBV20-1	TRBJ2-5	TGCAGTGCTAAACCCTCGGGACAGGGAAAGACCCAGTACTTC	CSAKPSGQGKTQYF
many	NA	TRBV3-1	TRBJ2-1	TGTGCCAGCAGCTCGCCAGGGGCCGATGAGCAGTTCTTC	CASSSPGADEQFF
many	TRBD2	TRBV7-7	TRBJ2-7	TGTGCCAGCAGCACCGGACTAGCGGGAGCGGGGGAGCAGTACTTC	CASSTGLAGAGEQYF
NA	TRBD2	TRBV6-1	TRBJ2-7	TGTGCCAGCAGTGGTCCGGGACTAGGCTACGAGCAGTACTTC	CASSGPGLGYEQYF
many	NA	TRBV12-3/TRBV12-4	TRBJ1-2	TGTGCCAGCAGCACAAATTATGGCTACACCTTC	CASSTNYGYTF
NA	NA	TRBV3-1	TRBJ1-5	TGTGCCAGCAGCTTTCTCGGACAGAAGAATCAGCCCCAGCATTTT	CASSFLGQKNQPQHF
NA	NA	TRBV20-1	TRBJ1-6	TGCAGTGCTAGCTTAGGCGGCAGGCCGGATTCACCCCTCCACTTT	CSASLGGRPDSPLHF
NA	NA	TRBV29-1	TRBJ2-3	TGCAGCGTTGGAGAGAAAGATACGCAGTATTTT	CSVGEKDTQYF
NA	TRBD1	TRBV2	TRBJ2-1	TGTGCCAGCAGTCTCACCGGGACAGCCACAAGTAAGCAGTTCTTC	CASSLTGTATSKQFF
few	NA	TRBV6-1	TRBJ1-2	TGTGCCAGCACGGCAGGTCTCAATGGCTACACCTTC	CASTAGLNGYTF